This T cell receptor beta chain was observed in a study of blood T cells in healthy people across ages. Broader study findings: While age rose, TCR beta diversity per million T cells dropped in a roughly linear way.

This clonotype has only a few counts. The antigen is undetermined. The V segment lost 5 bases and the J segment 5 bases; nucleotides outside the gene matches: 7. The CDR3 is made up of 17 amino acids. Germline values: CDR1 SGHTA, CDR2 FQGTGA. Next came a second PCR, run for about 7 to 12 cycles, which used a sample-barcoded 5' primer along with a J-beta primer mix. Tags on each cDNA molecule came from a template-switch adaptor with 12 random nucleotides. TCRdb recomputed calls from the 5' RACE reads with MiXCR, one row per CDR3 protein. The sample holds almost 550,000 distinct CDR3 sequences, less than 25% seen once. The same sample was also used in a study of T cells of mothers and their children.

The chain couples TRBV7-3 to TRBJ2-2, with TRBD2 identical over 14 bases. The sample consisted of blood. The clonotype originates from a boy younger than 18 in good health. DNA of the CDR3: TGTGCCAGCAGCCCCCTCGGGACTAGCGGGGGAACCGGGGAGCTGTTTTTT. Residues: CASSPLGTSGGTGELFF.